Listed here are 29 T cell receptor beta chains from one sample, sequenced in a study of cytotoxic CD8 clonotypes in ibrutinib-treated CLL. The assay was immunoSEQ multiplex PCR, and TCRdb's table has in-frame clones only and misses some. This table holds around 40,000 clones, about three quarters found once. The starting material was PBMCs, obtained at disease progression, from a patient treated with ibrutinib. Source of these receptors: a human donor with chronic lymphocytic leukemia.

The V and J genes are TRBV6-5 and TRBJ2-7; D may be TRBD2 (5 bases). Trimming removed 7 bases from V and 5 bases from J, with 9 bases in between. The CDR3 is 11 residues long. Per germline, CDR1 MNHEY and CDR2 SVGAGI. CDR3 in DNA: TGTGCCAGCAAGGGAGAGAACGAGCAGTACTTC. Amino acid sequence: CASKGENEQYF.

V and J are TRBV5-4 and TRBJ1-2; D is unresolved. Germline CDR1 is SGHNT and CDR2 is YYREEE (reference sequence). Trimming cost V 0 bases and J 8 bases, with 14 bases left between them. This CDR3 has 14 amino acids. The CDR3 here is CASSLDTLAEGYTF. CDR3 in DNA: TGTGCCAGCAGCTTGGACACCCTAGCTGAGGGCTACACCTTC.

V is TRBV15 and J is TRBJ2-1; no reliable D call. V was shortened by 5 bases and J by 4 bases, with 6 bases between the two germline ends. CDR3 length equals 12 residues. The germline V gene has CDR1 LNHNV and CDR2 YYDKDF (reference sequence). The chain's CDR3 is CATSAVYNEQFF. The CDR3 DNA sequence: TGTGCCACCAGCGCGGTTTACAATGAGCAGTTCTTC.

The CDR3 region has the DNA TGCGCCAGCAGTCCCGGCGAGGGGAGTTATAATTCACCCCTCCACTTT. Its translation: CASSPGEGSYNSPLHF. The chain employs TRBV23-1 and TRBJ1-6, with D possibly being TRBD1 (5 bases). TRBV23-1 is identified as an open reading frame with a role that is uncertain. The ends were cut back, 4 bases at V and 4 bases at J, with 14 bases in the middle. The CDR3 is made up of 16 amino acids.

This sequence joins TRBV19 and TRBJ2-5; no clear D gene. Germline V gives CDR1 LNHDA, CDR2 SQIVND (reference sequence). Deletions cut 4 bases from V and 1 base from J, with 10 bases between. The CDR3 totals 14 residues. The CDR3 DNA reads TGTGCCAGTAGTACGCCCCTTCTCCAAGAGACCCAGTACTTC. Translating it yields CASSTPLLQETQYF.

The rearrangement links TRBV5-1 to TRBJ2-3; no clear D gene. V was pared by 0 bases and J by 4 bases, with 0 bases between. Germline lookup yields CDR1 SGHRS and CDR2 YFSETQ. The CDR3 consists of 11 residues. This chain's CDR3 is CASSLADTQYF. The CDR3 DNA sequence: TGCGCCAGCAGCTTGGCAGATACGCAGTATTTT.

The J gene is TRBJ1-6, the V gene TRBV30, with TRBD1 matching over 7 bases. Germline V gives CDR1 GTSNPN, CDR2 SVGIG (reference sequence). Losses at the gene ends were 0 bases for V and 5 bases for J; bases not matched to a gene: 4. The CDR3 extends over 15 amino acids. Written as DNA, the CDR3 is TGTGCCTGGAGTGTGGTACAGGGGAATAATTCACCCCTCCACTTT. It encodes CAWSVVQGNNSPLHF.

This rearrangement joins TRBV5-1 to TRBJ1-2; the D gene is possibly TRBD1 (6 bases). CDR3 size: 12 residues. In germline, CDR1 is SGHRS, CDR2 YFSETQ. V dropped 4 bases and J dropped 13 bases, with 17 bases sitting between them. The CDR3, as DNA: TGCGCCAGCAGCCCGGAGGGGGATCTTAGCACCTTC. This translates into CASSPEGDLSTF.

This chain uses TRBV10-1 with TRBJ2-3; 7 bases align to TRBD1. V lost 3 bases to trimming and J lost 5 bases; unmatched junction nucleotides: 5. The CDR3 sequence is 14 residues long. The germline CDR1 and CDR2 sequences are WNHNN and SYGVQD (reference sequence). CDR3 coding DNA: TGCGCCAGCAGTGACGGGACAGTGGGAGATACGCAGTATTTT. As protein: CASSDGTVGDTQYF.

CDR3 sequence reads: CASSLVQAAYNEQFF. The CDR3 region has the DNA TGCGCCAGCAGCTTGGTCCAGGCGGCCTACAATGAGCAGTTCTTC. The chain joins TRBV5-1 to TRBJ2-1; D is unclear. The germline gives CDR1 SGHRS, CDR2 YFSETQ. Between the trimmed V and J ends, which lost 0 bases and 2 bases, there was a span of 9 bases. The CDR3 sequence is 15 residues long.

This clone was recorded a few times. This rearrangement joins TRBV9 to TRBJ1-2; weak D call: TRBD1 (5 bases). V lost 2 bases to trimming and J lost 8 bases, with 19 bases between them. In germline, CDR1 is SGDLS, CDR2 YYNGEE. There are 15 residues in the CDR3. CDR3 nucleotide sequence: TGTGCCAGCAGCGTCTCCGCGGACACAACTAGCGGCTACACCTTC. It is translated as CASSVSADTTSGYTF.

The chain combines TRBV21-1 with TRBJ1-5; the table names TRBD1, a call not compared with the DNA. TRBV21-1 is a listed pseudogene. There are 16 residues in the CDR3. CDR3 sequence reads: CASSKGPGTGDQPQHF. The CDR3 DNA sequence: TGTGCCAGCAGCAAAGGTCCCGGGACAGGGGATCAGCCCCAGCATTTT.

V gene TRBV5-1 combines with J gene TRBJ2-3; 8 bases agree with TRBD1. CDR3 size: 14 residues. The V gene end was trimmed by 1 base and the J gene end by 5 bases; junction bases not matched to a gene: 3. Germline V gene data show CDR1 as SGHRS and CDR2 as YFSETQ. The CDR3 loop reads CASSLTQGVDTQYF. The DNA of the CDR3 is TGCGCCAGCAGCTTGACACAGGGGGTAGATACGCAGTATTTT.

This clone was counted only a few times. The J gene is TRBJ1-2, the V gene TRBV9; D gene ambiguous. Trimming removed 4 bases from V and 1 base from J, with 5 bases in between. The CDR3 is 12 residues long. Germline V lookup: CDR1 SGDLS, CDR2 YYNGEE. The chain's CDR3 is CASSFLNYGYTF. In DNA, the CDR3 is TGTGCCAGCAGCTTCCTTAACTATGGCTACACCTTC.

This chain links TRBV1 with TRBJ1-3. TRBV1 is marked as a pseudogene. The CDR3 is 16 amino acids. The CDR3, as DNA: TGCACCAGCAGCCAAGGATGGGCTAGGGCTGGAAACACCATATATTTT. Protein: CTSSQGWARAGNTIYF.

CDR3 sequence (DNA): TGTGCCAGCAGTGACTCGGACAGGGGTGAAGCTTTCTTT. Translation gives CASSDSDRGEAFF. This sequence joins TRBV6-4 and TRBJ1-1; 9 positions agree with TRBD1. V was pared by 0 bases and J by 7 bases, with 0 bases of the junction left unmatched. Germline loops: CDR1 MRHNA, CDR2 SNTAGT. The CDR3 spans 13 residues.

The chain carries TRBV7-3 and TRBJ2-3; 12 nucleotides agree with TRBD2. The CDR3 is 18 amino acids. The V and J ends lost 1 base and 6 bases, in that order; junction bases with no gene match: 11. Germline V gene data show CDR1 as SGHTA and CDR2 as FQGTGA. The CDR3 bases are TGTGCCAGCAGCTTAAACCCCCATACTAGCGGGGGGCCTGATACGCAGTATTTT. Translating it yields CASSLNPHTSGGPDTQYF.

This clone has only a few counts. The chain joins TRBV6-5 to TRBJ2-7; D is ambiguous. CDR3 length equals 12 residues. Germline values: CDR1 MNHEY, CDR2 SVGAGI. V was clipped by 5 bases and J by 6 bases, with 11 bases between them. In nucleotides, the CDR3 is TGTGCCAGCAGTGGGCTGGGTGGCGAGCAGTACTTC. Its translation: CASSGLGGEQYF.

V and J are TRBV30 and TRBJ1-5, with D maybe TRBD1 (5 bases). Germline CDR1 and CDR2: GTSNPN and SVGIG (reference sequence). The CDR3 has 14 amino acids. The V and J ends lost 1 base and 2 bases respectively, with 9 bases between them. CDR3 amino acids: CAWSGGRGNQPQHF. In DNA form, the CDR3 reads TGTGCCTGGAGTGGGGGCAGGGGCAATCAGCCCCAGCATTTT.

The chain employs TRBV7-9 and TRBJ2-1, with 9 positions matching TRBD1. The CDR3 runs 15 residues. V lost 6 bases and J lost 7; bases outside the gene matches: 10. Germline lookup yields CDR1 SEHNR and CDR2 FQNEAQ (reference sequence). CDR3 bases: TGTGCCAGCAGTCGGACAGGGGCGGGGGCAAATGAGCAGTTCTTC. It is translated as CASSRTGAGANEQFF. Drawing the rest from reference TRBV7-9 and TRBJ2-1, the complete variable domain is DTGVSQNPRHKITKRGQNVTFRCDPISEHNRLYWYRQTLGQGPEFLTYFQNEAQLEKSRLLSDRFSAERPKGSFSTLEIQRTEQGDSAMYLCASSRTGAGANEQFFGPGTRLTVL.

This clone occurred a few times. The chain carries TRBV30 and TRBJ2-3; D is perhaps TRBD1 (6 bases). From germline, CDR1 is GTSNPN and CDR2 SVGIG (reference sequence). Trimming pared 3 bases from V and 4 bases from J, leaving 17 bases between. The CDR3 sequence is 15 residues long. The CDR3 sequence: CAWSWGPSSADTQYF. For the CDR3, the DNA is TGTGCCTGGAGCTGGGGGCCTTCGTCGGCAGATACGCAGTATTTT.

V gene TRBV25-1 combines with J gene TRBJ2-1; 8 bases are shared with TRBD2. In germline, CDR1 is MGHDK, CDR2 SYGVNS. The CDR3 has 17 amino acids. V was clipped by 5 bases and J by 2 bases; unmatched bases: 11. CDR3 amino acids: CASSPPGGARTYNEQFF. In nucleotides, the CDR3 is TGTGCCAGCAGTCCCCCGGGGGGGGCGAGGACCTACAATGAGCAGTTCTTC. The whole variable domain, filled in from reference TRBV25-1 and TRBJ2-1, reads EADIYQTPRYLVIGTGKKITLECSQTMGHDKMYWYQQDPGMELHLIHYSYGVNSTEKGDLSSESTVSRIRTEHFPLTLESARPSHTSQYLCASSPPGGARTYNEQFFGPGTRLTVL.

This rearrangement joins TRBV7-8 to TRBJ1-1; 10 bases agree with TRBD1. V lost 1 base to trimming and J lost 5 bases; unmatched junction nucleotides: 7. The CDR3 has 16 amino acids. From germline, CDR1 is SGHVS and CDR2 FQNEAQ. CDR3 DNA sequence: TGTGCCAGCAGCTTAGGATCGACAGGGGGCCGGACTGAAGCTTTCTTT. This codes for CASSLGSTGGRTEAFF.

The J gene is TRBJ2-7, the V gene TRBV5-6, with TRBD1 as a possible D gene (6 bases). Trimming took 0 bases from V and 0 from J, leaving 13 bases between them. Germline CDR1 is SGHDT and CDR2 is YYEEEE. The CDR3 has 16 amino acids. In nucleotides, the CDR3 is TGTGCCAGCAGCTTGGCGGCAGGGGTCCTCTCCTACGAGCAGTACTTC. Protein: CASSLAAGVLSYEQYF.

V is TRBV18 and J is TRBJ1-2; no definite D call. Germline V lookup: CDR1 KGHSH, CDR2 LQKENI. The CDR3 contains 15 residues. V was clipped by 1 base and J by 8 bases, with 17 bases between them. The CDR3 DNA reads as TGTGCCAGCTCACCACTCTCCAGGCTAGATAACGGCTACACCTTC. Translating it yields CASSPLSRLDNGYTF.

This chain uses TRBV2 with TRBJ1-4, with D unresolved. The CDR3 loop spans 13 amino acids. CDR1 and CDR2 (germline): SNHLY, FYNNEI. V was shortened by 7 bases and J by 8 bases, with 14 bases between the two germline ends. The CDR3 is CASNGLYEEKLFF. DNA of the CDR3: TGTGCCAGCAATGGACTTTATGAGGAAAAACTGTTTTTT.

J is TRBJ1-2 and V is TRBV15; tentative D call: TRBD1 (5 bases). V lost 1 base to trimming and J lost 8 bases, with 11 bases between them. CDR3 length: 13 amino acids. Germline assignment: CDR1 LNHNV and CDR2 YYDKDF (reference sequence). The CDR3 DNA reads TGTGCCACCAGCAGAGTCCAGGGTCCAGGCTACACCTTC. It encodes CATSRVQGPGYTF.

This chain uses TRBV7-6 with TRBJ2-7; D perhaps matches TRBD1 (6 bases). V gave up 1 base and J gave up 3 bases, with 13 bases separating them. The CDR3 contains 15 residues. The germline gives CDR1 SGHVS, CDR2 FNYEAQ. The DNA of the CDR3 is TGTGCCAGCAGCTTAGGCAGGGGTCCGATCTACGAGCAGTACTTC. Its translation: CASSLGRGPIYEQYF.

The chain combines TRBV7-9 with TRBJ2-3; 9 bases are shared with TRBD2. V lost 5 bases, J lost 5 bases, and 14 bases stayed unmatched. The length of the CDR3 is 17 residues. Germline CDR1 is SEHNR and CDR2 is FQNEAQ (reference sequence). CDR3 region: CASSAGPRTSVLDTQYF. CDR3 coding DNA: TGTGCCAGCAGCGCGGGTCCGAGGACTAGCGTATTAGATACGCAGTATTTT.